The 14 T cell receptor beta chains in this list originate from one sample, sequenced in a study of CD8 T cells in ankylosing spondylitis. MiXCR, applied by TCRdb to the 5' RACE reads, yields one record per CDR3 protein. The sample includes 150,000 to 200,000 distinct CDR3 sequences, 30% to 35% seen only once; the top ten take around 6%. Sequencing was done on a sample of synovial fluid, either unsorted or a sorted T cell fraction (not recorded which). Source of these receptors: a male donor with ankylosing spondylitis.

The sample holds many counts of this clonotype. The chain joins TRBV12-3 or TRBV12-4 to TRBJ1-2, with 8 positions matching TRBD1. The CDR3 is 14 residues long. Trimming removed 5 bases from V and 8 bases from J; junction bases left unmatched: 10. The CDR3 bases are TGTGCCAGCAGTCCGGGACAGGCATTGAGAGGCTACACCTTC. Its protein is CASSPGQALRGYTF.

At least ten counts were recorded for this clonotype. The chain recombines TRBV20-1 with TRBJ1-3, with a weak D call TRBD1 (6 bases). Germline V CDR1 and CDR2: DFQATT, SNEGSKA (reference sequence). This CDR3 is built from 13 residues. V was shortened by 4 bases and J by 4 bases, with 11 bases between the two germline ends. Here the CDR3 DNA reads TGCAGTGCTATTTTGGGGGCCGGAAACACCATATATTTT. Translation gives CSAILGAGNTIYF.

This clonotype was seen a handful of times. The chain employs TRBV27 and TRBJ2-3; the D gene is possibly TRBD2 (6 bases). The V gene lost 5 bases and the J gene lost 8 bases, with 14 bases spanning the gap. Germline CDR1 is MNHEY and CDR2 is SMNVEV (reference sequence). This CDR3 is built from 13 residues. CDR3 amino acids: CASSPGLSFTQYF. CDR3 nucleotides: TGTGCCAGCAGTCCGGGACTCTCTTTTACGCAGTATTTT.

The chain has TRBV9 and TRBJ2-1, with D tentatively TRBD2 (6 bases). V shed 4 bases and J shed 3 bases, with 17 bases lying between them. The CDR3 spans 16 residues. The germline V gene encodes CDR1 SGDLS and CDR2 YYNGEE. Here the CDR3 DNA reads TGTGCCAGCAGCCTGCGAAGTAGCGGAATCTACAATGAGCAGTTCTTC. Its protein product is CASSLRSSGIYNEQFF.

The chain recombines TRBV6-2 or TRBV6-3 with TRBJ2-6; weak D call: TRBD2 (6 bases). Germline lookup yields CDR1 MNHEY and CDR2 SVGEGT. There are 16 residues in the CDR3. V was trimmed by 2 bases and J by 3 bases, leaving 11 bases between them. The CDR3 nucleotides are TGTGCCAGCAGTTACAGCCGGGGAGGTGGGGCCAACGTCCTGACTTTC. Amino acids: CASSYSRGGGANVLTF.

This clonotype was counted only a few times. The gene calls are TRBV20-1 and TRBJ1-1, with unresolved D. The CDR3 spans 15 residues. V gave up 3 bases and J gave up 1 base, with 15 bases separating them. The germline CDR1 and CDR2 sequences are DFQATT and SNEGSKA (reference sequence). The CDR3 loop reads CSARPPVGENTEAFF. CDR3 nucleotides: TGCAGTGCTAGGCCCCCCGTGGGAGAGAACACTGAAGCTTTCTTT.

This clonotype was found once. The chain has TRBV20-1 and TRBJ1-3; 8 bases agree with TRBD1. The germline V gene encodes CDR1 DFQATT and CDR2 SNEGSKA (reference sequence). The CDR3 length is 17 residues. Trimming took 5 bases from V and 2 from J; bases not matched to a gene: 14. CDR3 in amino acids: CSALYAGRGQTGNTIYF. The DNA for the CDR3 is TGCAGTGCTCTCTATGCGGGCAGGGGGCAGACTGGAAACACCATATATTTT.

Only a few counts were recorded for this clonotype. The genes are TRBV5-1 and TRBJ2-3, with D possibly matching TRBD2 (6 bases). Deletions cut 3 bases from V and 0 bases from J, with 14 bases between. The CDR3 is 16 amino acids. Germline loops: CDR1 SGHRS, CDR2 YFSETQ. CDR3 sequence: CASSSDSRGSTDTQYF. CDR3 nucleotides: TGCGCCAGCAGCTCCGACTCGCGGGGTAGCACAGATACGCAGTATTTT.

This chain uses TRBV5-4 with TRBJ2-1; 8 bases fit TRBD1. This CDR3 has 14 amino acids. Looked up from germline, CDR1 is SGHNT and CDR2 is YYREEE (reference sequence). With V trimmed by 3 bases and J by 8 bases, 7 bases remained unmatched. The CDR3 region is CASSYRDRSDEQFF. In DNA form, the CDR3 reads TGTGCCAGCAGCTACCGGGACAGGTCCGATGAGCAGTTCTTC.

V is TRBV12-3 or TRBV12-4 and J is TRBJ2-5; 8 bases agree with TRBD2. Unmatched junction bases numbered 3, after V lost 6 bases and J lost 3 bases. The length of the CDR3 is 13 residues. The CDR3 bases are TGTGCCAGCAGAAGAGCGGGGGAAGAGACCCAGTACTTC. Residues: CASRRAGEETQYF.

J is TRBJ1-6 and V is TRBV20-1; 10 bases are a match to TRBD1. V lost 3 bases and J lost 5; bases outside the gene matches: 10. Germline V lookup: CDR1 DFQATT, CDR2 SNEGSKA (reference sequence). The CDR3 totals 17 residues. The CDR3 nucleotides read TGCAGTGCTAGTGAGATCGGGACAGGGGCGGATAATTCACCCCTCCACTTT. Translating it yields CSASEIGTGADNSPLHF.

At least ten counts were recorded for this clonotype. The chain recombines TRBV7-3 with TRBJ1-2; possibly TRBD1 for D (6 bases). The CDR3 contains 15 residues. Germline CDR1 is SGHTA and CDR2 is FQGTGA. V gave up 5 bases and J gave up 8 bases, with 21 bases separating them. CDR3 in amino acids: CASSPRGGDMRGYTF. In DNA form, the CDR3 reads TGTGCCAGCAGCCCAAGGGGGGGGGACATGAGGGGCTACACCTTC.

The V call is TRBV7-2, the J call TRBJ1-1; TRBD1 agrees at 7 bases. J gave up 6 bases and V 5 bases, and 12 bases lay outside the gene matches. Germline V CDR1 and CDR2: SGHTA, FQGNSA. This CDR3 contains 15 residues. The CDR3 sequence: CASSPPTGWLPEAFF. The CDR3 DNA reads TGTGCCAGCAGCCCTCCGACAGGGTGGTTACCTGAAGCTTTCTTT.

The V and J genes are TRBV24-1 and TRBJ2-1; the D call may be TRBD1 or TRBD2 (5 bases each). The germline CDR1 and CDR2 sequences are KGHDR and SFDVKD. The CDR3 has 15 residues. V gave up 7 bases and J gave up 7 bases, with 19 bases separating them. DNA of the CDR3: TGTGCCACCAGCCCCCAGGGCAAACCGGGGAATGAGCAGTTCTTC. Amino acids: CATSPQGKPGNEQFF.